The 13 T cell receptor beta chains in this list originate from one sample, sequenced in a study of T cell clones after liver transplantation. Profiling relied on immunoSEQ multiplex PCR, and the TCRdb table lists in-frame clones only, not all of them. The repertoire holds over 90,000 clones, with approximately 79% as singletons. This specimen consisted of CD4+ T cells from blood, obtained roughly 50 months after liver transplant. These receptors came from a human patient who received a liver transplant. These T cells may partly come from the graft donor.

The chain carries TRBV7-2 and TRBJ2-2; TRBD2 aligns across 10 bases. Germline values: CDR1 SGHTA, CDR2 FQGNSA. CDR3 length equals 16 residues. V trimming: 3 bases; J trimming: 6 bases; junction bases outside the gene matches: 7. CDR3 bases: TGTGCCAGCAGCTTGAGGGCTAGCGGGAGCTCCGGGGAGCTGTTTTTT. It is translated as CASSLRASGSSGELFF.

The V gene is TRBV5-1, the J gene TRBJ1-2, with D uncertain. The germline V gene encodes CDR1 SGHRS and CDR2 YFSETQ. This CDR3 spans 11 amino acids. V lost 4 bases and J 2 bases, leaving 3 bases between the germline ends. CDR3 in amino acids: CASSQNYGYTF. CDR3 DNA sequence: TGCGCCAGCAGCCAGAACTATGGCTACACCTTC.

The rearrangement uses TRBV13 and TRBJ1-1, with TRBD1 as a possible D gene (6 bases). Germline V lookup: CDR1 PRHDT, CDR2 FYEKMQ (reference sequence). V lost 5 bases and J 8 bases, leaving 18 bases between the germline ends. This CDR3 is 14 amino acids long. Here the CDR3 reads CASSPIRQGKEAFF. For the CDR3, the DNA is TGTGCCAGCAGCCCAATTAGGCAGGGGAAGGAAGCTTTCTTT. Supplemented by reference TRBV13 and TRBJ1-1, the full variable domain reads AAGVIQSPRHLIKEKRETATLKCYPIPRHDTVYWYQQGPGQDPQFLISFYEKMQSDKGSIPDRFSAQQFSDYHSELNMSSLELGDSALYFCASSPIRQGKEAFFGQGTRLTVV.

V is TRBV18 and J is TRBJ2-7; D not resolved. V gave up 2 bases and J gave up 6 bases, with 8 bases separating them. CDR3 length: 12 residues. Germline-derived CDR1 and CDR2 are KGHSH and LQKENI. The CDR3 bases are TGTGCCAGCTCACCAGCGTCCCCCGAGCAGTACTTC. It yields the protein CASSPASPEQYF.

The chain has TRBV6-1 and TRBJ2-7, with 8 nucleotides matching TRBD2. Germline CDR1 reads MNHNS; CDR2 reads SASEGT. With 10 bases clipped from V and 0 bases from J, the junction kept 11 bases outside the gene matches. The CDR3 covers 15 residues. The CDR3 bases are TGTGCCACCATGGGGGGAGCGGGAGCCTCCTACGAGCAGTACTTC. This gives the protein CATMGGAGASYEQYF.

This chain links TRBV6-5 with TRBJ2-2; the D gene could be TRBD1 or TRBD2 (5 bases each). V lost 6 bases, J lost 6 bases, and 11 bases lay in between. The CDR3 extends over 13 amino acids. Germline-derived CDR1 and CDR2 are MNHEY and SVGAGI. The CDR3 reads CASRASGPGELFF. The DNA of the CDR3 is TGTGCCAGCAGGGCCTCGGGGCCCGGGGAGCTGTTTTTT.

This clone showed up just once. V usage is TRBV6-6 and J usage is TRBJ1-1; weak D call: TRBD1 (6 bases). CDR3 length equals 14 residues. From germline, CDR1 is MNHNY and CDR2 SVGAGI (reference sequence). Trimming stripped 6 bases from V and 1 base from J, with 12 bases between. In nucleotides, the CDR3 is TGTGCCAGCAGGACATCGGGACAGAACACTGAAGCTTTCTTT. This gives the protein CASRTSGQNTEAFF.

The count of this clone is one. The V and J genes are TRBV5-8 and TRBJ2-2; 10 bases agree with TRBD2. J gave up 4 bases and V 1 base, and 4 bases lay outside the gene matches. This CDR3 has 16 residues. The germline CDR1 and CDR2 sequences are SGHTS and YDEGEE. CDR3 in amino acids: CASSLLAGGRTGELFF. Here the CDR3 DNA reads TGTGCCAGCAGCTTGTTAGCGGGAGGACGCACCGGGGAGCTGTTTTTT.

In nucleotides, the CDR3 is TGTGCCAGCAGCCAGGGACTAGCGGGGTTTTATGAGCAGTTCTTC. Translating it yields CASSQGLAGFYEQFF. The chain carries TRBV14 and TRBJ2-1, with 13 bases lining up with TRBD2. This CDR3 has 15 residues. The V gene end was trimmed by 3 bases and the J gene end by 8 bases; junction bases not matched to a gene: 4. CDR1 SGHDN and CDR2 FVKESK come from the germline V gene.

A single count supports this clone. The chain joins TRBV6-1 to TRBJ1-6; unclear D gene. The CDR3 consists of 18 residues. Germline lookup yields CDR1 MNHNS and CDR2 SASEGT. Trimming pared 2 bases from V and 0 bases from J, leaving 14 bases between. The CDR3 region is CASSEQAGSNSYNSPLHF. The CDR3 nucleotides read TGTGCCAGCAGTGAACAGGCTGGGAGTAACTCCTATAATTCACCCCTCCACTTT.

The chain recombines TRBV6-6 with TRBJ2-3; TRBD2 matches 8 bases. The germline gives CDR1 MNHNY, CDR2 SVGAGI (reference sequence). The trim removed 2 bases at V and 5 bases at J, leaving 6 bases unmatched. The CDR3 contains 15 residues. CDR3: CASSYARGGKDTQYF. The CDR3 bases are TGTGCCAGCAGTTACGCACGGGGGGGCAAAGATACGCAGTATTTT.

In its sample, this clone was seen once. This chain's CDR3 is CASSQGTGLGQETQYF. The CDR3, as DNA: TGTGCCAGCAGCCAGGGAACAGGGTTGGGGCAAGAGACCCAGTACTTC. The rearrangement joins TRBV4-2 to TRBJ2-5; a possible D gene is TRBD1 (6 bases). Trimming took off 3 bases at V and 2 bases at J, with 16 bases between the two ends. The CDR3 contains 16 residues. Per the germline V gene, CDR1 is LGHNA and CDR2 is YNFKEQ.

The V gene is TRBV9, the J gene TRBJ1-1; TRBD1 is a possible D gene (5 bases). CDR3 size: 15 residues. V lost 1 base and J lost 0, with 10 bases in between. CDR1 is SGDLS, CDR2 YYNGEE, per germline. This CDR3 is CASSVTGFMNTEAFF. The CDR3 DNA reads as TGTGCCAGCAGCGTAACAGGCTTCATGAACACTGAAGCTTTCTTT.